This T cell receptor beta chain was observed in a study of cytomegalovirus exposure and HLA in healthy donors. Generated by immunoSEQ multiplex PCR, the TCRdb table keeps only in-frame clones and is missing some. The data hold approximately 160,000 clones, with 91% observed a single time. This clone was observed a handful of times. The clonotype was recovered from a woman younger than 35 in good health and CMV-seropositive. The sample comprised PBMCs.

The CDR3 here is CASSDGVSYEQYF. The CDR3 coding sequence is TGTGCCAGCAGTGATGGAGTCTCCTACGAGCAGTACTTC. This chain connects TRBV2 to TRBJ2-7; D remains unclear. Per germline, CDR1 SNHLY and CDR2 FYNNEI. The CDR3 is 13 amino acids. Deletions cut 3 bases from V and 0 bases from J, with 6 bases between.